The 17 T cell receptor beta chains reported below all come from one sample, sequenced in a study of shared clonotypes between healthy human individuals (dated by TCRdb to 2019 to 2021). Library preparation used the immunoSEQ multiplex PCR assay. Held by TCRdb, this immuneACCESS table contains in-frame sequences only and omits some clones. Under half of the omission traces to an unresolved V gene where checked; the cause of the rest is unknown. The sample contains around 2,000,000 clones, 95% of them found a single time. The ten largest clones take up roughly 0.13% of the sample. Material: naive CD4+ T cells sorted from blood. The cell subset or site label of this sample denotes: CD45RA+ positively selected. These receptors all come from a man aged 18 to 30 in good health.

The rearrangement uses TRBV2 and TRBJ2-5; the D call may be TRBD1 or TRBD2 (5 bases each). The CDR3 runs to 12 residues. The germline CDR1 and CDR2 sequences are SNHLY and FYNNEI. The V gene lost 7 bases and the J gene lost 14 bases, with 20 bases spanning the gap. As DNA, the CDR3 is TGTGCCAGCACCCTCCTGACCGCCAGGGACTACTTC. As protein: CASTLLTARDYF. The full variable domain, with the rest looked up from reference TRBV2 and TRBJ2-5, is EPEVTQTPSHQVTQMGQEVILRCVPISNHLYFYWYRQILGQKVEFLVSFYNNEISEKSEIFDDQFSVERPDGSNFTLKIRSTKLEDSAMYFCASTLLTARDYFGPGTRLLVL.

The chain recombines TRBV30 with TRBJ1-5; D unclear. Per germline, CDR1 GTSNPN and CDR2 SVGIG (reference sequence). V was pared by 3 bases and J by 9 bases, with 6 bases between. The CDR3 length is 10 residues. The DNA for the CDR3 is TGTGCCTGGAGAATGCGGCCCCAGCATTTT. Protein sequence: CAWRMRPQHF.

CDR3 sequence: CASSLGGTVQETQYF. CDR3 nucleotide sequence: TGTGCCAGCAGCTTAGGGGGGACGGTCCAAGAGACCCAGTACTTC. The genes are TRBV7-9 and TRBJ2-5, with D perhaps being TRBD1 or TRBD2 (5 bases each). There are 15 residues in the CDR3. V was clipped by 1 base and J by 1 base, with 10 bases between them. Germline CDR1 SEHNR, CDR2 FQNEAQ (reference sequence).

The chain employs TRBV7-3 and TRBJ1-1; 7 nucleotides agree with TRBD1. Trimming took 2 bases from V and 4 from J; bases not matched to a gene: 10. Germline values: CDR1 SGHTA, CDR2 FQGTGA. The CDR3 is made up of 16 amino acids. The CDR3 bases are TGTGCCAGCAGCTTAGGACAGGTGATACCCACCACTGAAGCTTTCTTT. Translation gives CASSLGQVIPTTEAFF.

J is TRBJ2-4 and V is TRBV2; 8 nucleotides agree with TRBD1. The trim removed 2 bases at V and 6 bases at J, leaving 9 bases unmatched. The V gene's germline CDR1 is SNHLY and CDR2 FYNNEI. This CDR3 is built from 16 residues. CDR3 sequence: CASSETLRTGLNIQYF. CDR3 bases: TGTGCCAGCAGTGAAACGCTAAGGACAGGGTTAAACATTCAGTACTTC.

J is TRBJ2-3 and V is TRBV10-1; TRBD2 might be the D (5 bases). This CDR3 comprises 14 residues. CDR1 WNHNN and CDR2 SYGVQD come from the germline V gene (reference sequence). The V and J ends lost 3 bases and 1 base respectively, with 8 bases between them. DNA of the CDR3: TGCGCCAGCAGTGAACGGAGGCGCACAGATACGCAGTATTTT. Its protein product is CASSERRRTDTQYF.

This clone was recorded only once. V is TRBV27 and J is TRBJ2-2; 7 positions agree with TRBD1. This CDR3 contains 16 residues. Germline CDR1 MNHEY, CDR2 SMNVEV (reference sequence). The junction had 2 bases not matched to a gene; V was cut back by 1 base and J by 0 bases. The DNA of the CDR3 is TGTGCCAGCAGTTTATTCGGGACAGCGAACACCGGGGAGCTGTTTTTT. As protein: CASSLFGTANTGELFF.

The J gene is TRBJ2-3, the V gene TRBV18; tentatively, D is TRBD1 (6 bases). This CDR3 spans 15 amino acids. The V and J ends lost 2 bases and 2 bases respectively, with 11 bases between them. Per the germline V gene, CDR1 is KGHSH and CDR2 is LQKENI. The CDR3 reads CASSPNQGFTDTQYF. DNA for the CDR3: TGTGCCAGCTCACCAAACCAGGGGTTCACAGATACGCAGTATTTT.

The chain links TRBV7-2 to TRBJ1-2; 7 nucleotides match TRBD1. Germline V gene sequence: CDR1 SGHTA, CDR2 FQGNSA. This CDR3 has 13 residues. V shed 3 bases, J shed 4 bases, and the junction held 2 bases outside the gene matches. The CDR3 spells CASSFDRAYGYTF. The CDR3 nucleotides read TGTGCCAGCAGCTTCGACAGGGCCTATGGCTACACCTTC. Using reference TRBV7-2 and TRBJ1-2 for the parts outside the CDR3, the full variable domain is GAGVSQSPSNKVTEKGKDVELRCDPISGHTALYWYRQSLGQGLEFLIYFQGNSAPDKSGLPSDRFSAERTGGSVSTLTIQRTQQEDSAVYLCASSFDRAYGYTFGSGTRLTVV.

The CDR3 nucleotides are TGCGCCAGCAGCCAAAGCATTACCGCAGGGCAGTACTTC. Amino acid sequence: CASSQSITAGQYF. The rearrangement links TRBV4-1 to TRBJ2-7; D ambiguous. V shed 2 bases and J shed 9 bases, with 14 bases lying between them. Per the germline V gene, CDR1 is MGHRA and CDR2 is YSYEKL. The CDR3 has 13 residues.

This CDR3 is CASSQTPRQGVTQYF. In DNA form, the CDR3 reads TGCGCCAGCAGCCAAACCCCTCGACAGGGCGTTACGCAGTATTTT. The chain recombines TRBV4-1 with TRBJ2-3; TRBD1 matches 7 bases. The CDR3 totals 15 residues. V was pared by 2 bases and J by 8 bases, with 10 bases of the junction left unmatched. Per germline, CDR1 MGHRA and CDR2 YSYEKL.

The chain recombines TRBV5-4 with TRBJ2-3; no definite D call. Germline CDR1 SGHNT, CDR2 YYREEE (reference sequence). Between the trimmed V and J ends, which lost 0 bases and 9 bases, there was a span of 17 bases. This CDR3 region has 15 residues. The DNA of the CDR3 is TGTGCCAGCAGCTTGGCTGGGTCCTCCCAGATAACGCAGTATTTT. It yields the protein CASSLAGSSQITQYF. Full variable domain (rest looked up from reference TRBV5-4 and TRBJ2-3): ETGVTQSPTHLIKTRGQQVTLRCSSQSGHNTVSWYQQALGQGPQFIFQYYREEENGRGNFPPRFSGLQFPNYSSELNVNALELDDSALYLCASSLAGSSQITQYFGPGTRLTVL.

The V and J genes are TRBV6-6 and TRBJ2-7; D perhaps matches TRBD2 (6 bases). The germline gives CDR1 MNHNY, CDR2 SVGAGI (reference sequence). This CDR3 region has 16 residues. The V end was cut by 6 bases, the J end by 1 base, with 19 bases between. As DNA, the CDR3 is TGTGCCAGCAGCCGAGGTTATTTCGGGGGTTCCTACGAGCAGTACTTC. This encodes CASSRGYFGGSYEQYF.

The CDR3 is CASRANSWDSYNEQFF. The CDR3 nucleotides are TGTGCCAGCAGAGCAAATTCCTGGGACAGTTACAATGAGCAGTTCTTC. The chain couples TRBV21-1 to TRBJ2-1; TRBD1 is the table's D call and was not checked against the DNA. TRBV21-1 is classified as a pseudogene. CDR3 length equals 16 residues.

This chain links TRBV5-1 with TRBJ2-7; D perhaps matches TRBD2 (6 bases). Germline assignment: CDR1 SGHRS and CDR2 YFSETQ. The CDR3 covers 14 residues. V was shortened by 0 bases and J by 6 bases, with 13 bases between the two germline ends. The CDR3 bases are TGCGCCAGCAGCTTGGTATCCGGGGGTGGCGAGCAGTACTTC. Protein: CASSLVSGGGEQYF. Full variable domain (remainder filled in from reference TRBV5-1 and TRBJ2-7): KAGVTQTPRYLIKTRGQQVTLSCSPISGHRSVSWYQQTPGQGLQFLFEYFSETQRNKGNFPGRFSGRQFSNSRSEMNVSTLELGDSALYLCASSLVSGGGEQYFGPGTRLTVT.

The J gene is TRBJ1-5, the V gene TRBV7-8; the match to TRBD1 covers 9 bases. Germline assignment: CDR1 SGHVS and CDR2 FQNEAQ. V lost 3 bases and J lost 8; bases outside the gene matches: 8. The CDR3 is 15 amino acids. CDR3 in amino acids: CASSLAGTGIKPQHF. The DNA of the CDR3 is TGTGCCAGCAGCTTGGCCGGGACAGGGATTAAGCCCCAGCATTTT.

The V gene is TRBV7-9, the J gene TRBJ2-4; TRBD2 might be the D (6 bases). The V and J ends lost 1 base and 14 bases respectively, with 15 bases between them. CDR1 and CDR2 (germline): SEHNR, FQNEAQ (reference sequence). This CDR3 spans 13 amino acids. CDR3: CASSLEGRPRKYF. In DNA, the CDR3 is TGTGCCAGCAGCTTAGAAGGGAGGCCGAGAAAGTACTTC. Full variable domain (outside the CDR3, taken from reference TRBV7-9 and TRBJ2-4): DTGVSQNPRHKITKRGQNVTFRCDPISEHNRLYWYRQTLGQGPEFLTYFQNEAQLEKSRLLSDRFSAERPKGSFSTLEIQRTEQGDSAMYLCASSLEGRPRKYFGAGTRLSVL.